These 18 T cell receptor beta chains share one sample of origin, sequenced in a study of T cells after yellow fever vaccination. TCRdb ran MiXCR on the 5' RACE reads and lists one entry per CDR3 protein. The data contain some 320,000 distinct CDR3 sequences, roughly 4.3% of them singletons. The sample consisted of PBMCs, taken 5 days after the yellow fever booster vaccination. These receptors were collected from a man aged 18 to 29 who received the YFV17D yellow fever vaccine.

This clonotype was recorded many times. The V gene is TRBV27, the J gene TRBJ2-7; TRBD2 agrees at 11 bases. The trim removed 8 bases at V and 0 bases at J, leaving 9 bases unmatched. This CDR3 contains 16 residues. From germline, CDR1 is MNHEY and CDR2 SMNVEV (reference sequence). CDR3 amino acids: CASASGLAGGSYEQYV. The CDR3, as DNA: TGTGCCAGCGCATCCGGGCTAGCGGGGGGCTCCTACGAGCAGTACGTC.

The chain employs TRBV5-1 and TRBJ1-2; 8 bases align to TRBD1. Germline CDR1 reads SGHRS; CDR2 reads YFSETQ. The CDR3 runs to 14 residues. Losses at the gene ends were 2 bases for V and 1 base for J; bases not matched to a gene: 1. The CDR3 spells CASSFTGGNYGYTF. CDR3 in DNA: TGCGCCAGCAGCTTCACAGGGGGTAACTATGGCTACACCTTC.

This clonotype was picked up a small number of times. This chain joins TRBV6-2 or TRBV6-3 and TRBJ2-2; TRBD2 matches at 10 bases. This CDR3 has 17 residues. Germline CDR1 and CDR2: MNHEY and SVGEGT. The trim removed 2 bases at V and 2 bases at J, leaving 5 bases unmatched. The CDR3 DNA reads TGTGCCAGCAGTTACGGCTGGACTAGCGGCAACACCGGGGAGCTGTTTTTT. Translation: CASSYGWTSGNTGELFF.

This clonotype occurred a few times. The chain uses TRBV4-3 and TRBJ1-2; no firm D call. The ends were cut back, 1 base at V and 2 bases at J, with 11 bases in the middle. This CDR3 region has 15 residues. Germline V gives CDR1 LGHNA, CDR2 YSLEER. CDR3 bases: TGCGCCAGCAGCCAAGTGGAGGGAATGAACTATGGCTACACCTTC. It encodes CASSQVEGMNYGYTF.

A few counts support this clonotype. This rearrangement joins TRBV4-1 to TRBJ2-2, with 10 bases aligning to TRBD2. The CDR3 is made up of 18 amino acids. The germline V gene encodes CDR1 MGHRA and CDR2 YSYEKL. V lost 4 bases, J lost 3 bases, and 11 bases stayed unmatched. The CDR3 protein is CASSPGTSDTMDTGELFF. The CDR3 nucleotides are TGCGCCAGCAGCCCCGGGACTAGCGACACTATGGACACCGGGGAGCTGTTTTTT.

V usage is TRBV20-1 and J usage is TRBJ2-5, with D unclear. Germline CDR1 reads DFQATT; CDR2 reads SNEGSKA (reference sequence). CDR3 length: 16 amino acids. V was clipped by 0 bases and J by 5 bases, with 19 bases between them. The CDR3 DNA sequence: TGCAGTGCTAGAGATCTGGGTCTCTCATATCGGGAGACCCAGTACTTC. Translation: CSARDLGLSYRETQYF.

V and J are TRBV15 and TRBJ1-1; D is ambiguous. The CDR3 consists of 12 residues. Trimming removed 0 bases at V and 10 bases at J, with 9 bases between. Germline lookup yields CDR1 LNHNV and CDR2 YYDKDF (reference sequence). The CDR3 protein is CATSRDVTAAFF. CDR3 sequence (DNA): TGTGCCACCAGCAGAGATGTGACGGCAGCTTTCTTT.

The chain couples TRBV11-3 to TRBJ2-3; D perhaps matches TRBD1 (5 bases). Germline V gene data show CDR1 as SGHNT and CDR2 as YENEEA. This CDR3 is 13 amino acids long. Trimming took off 5 bases at V and 8 bases at J, with 14 bases between the two ends. The CDR3 region is CASSQQNGATQYF. CDR3 sequence (DNA): TGTGCCAGCAGCCAACAAAATGGGGCTACGCAGTATTTT.

This chain joins TRBV7-2 and TRBJ2-5, with D possibly called TRBD1 or TRBD2 (5 bases each). The CDR3 is 13 amino acids. From germline, CDR1 is SGHTA and CDR2 FQGNSA. Between the trimmed V and J ends, which lost 5 bases and 5 bases, there was a span of 12 bases. CDR3 sequence: CASSTGRGETQYF. The DNA for the CDR3 is TGTGCCAGCAGCACGGGACGTGGGGAGACCCAGTACTTC.

This clonotype has only a few counts. The rearrangement uses TRBV5-1 and TRBJ2-3; 9 bases agree with TRBD2. CDR1 is SGHRS and CDR2 is YFSETQ in the germline V gene. J gave up 5 bases and V 4 bases, and 14 bases lay outside the gene matches. The CDR3 totals 17 residues. CDR3 bases: TGCGCCAGCAGCAACCGGTGGGCGGGGGGGCCTGGAGATACGCAGTATTTT. Translation gives CASSNRWAGGPGDTQYF. The complete variable domain, with remaining parts taken from reference TRBV5-1 and TRBJ2-3, reads KAGVTQTPRYLIKTRGQQVTLSCSPISGHRSVSWYQQTPGQGLQFLFEYFSETQRNKGNFPGRFSGRQFSNSRSEMNVSTLELGDSALYLCASSNRWAGGPGDTQYFGPGTRLTVL.

V gene TRBV24-1 combines with J gene TRBJ2-1; a possible D gene is TRBD2 (6 bases). Germline-derived CDR1 and CDR2 are KGHDR and SFDVKD. The CDR3 loop spans 13 amino acids. Trimming stripped 4 bases from V and 10 bases from J, with 13 bases between. The CDR3 nucleotides are TGTGCCACCAGTGACCAATTCCTAGCGGAGCAGTTCTTC. Translated: CATSDQFLAEQFF.

This clonotype has a handful of counts. This chain connects TRBV9 to TRBJ1-6; D gene ambiguous. With 0 bases removed from V and 8 bases from J, the gap between germline ends came to 6 bases. Germline loops: CDR1 SGDLS, CDR2 YYNGEE. The CDR3 runs to 13 residues. CDR3 region: CASSVERDSPLHF. In nucleotides, the CDR3 is TGTGCCAGCAGCGTAGAAAGGGATTCACCCCTCCACTTT.

This clonotype was detected only a few times. The chain links TRBV2 to TRBJ2-1; D call uncertain. Trimming stripped 2 bases from V and 5 bases from J, with 7 bases between. Germline lookup yields CDR1 SNHLY and CDR2 FYNNEI. The length of the CDR3 is 13 residues. In DNA, the CDR3 is TGTGCCAGCAGTGAACAGGCCAACAATGAGCAGTTCTTC. It codes for CASSEQANNEQFF. Based on the CDR3 plus reference TRBV2 and TRBJ2-1, the full variable domain is EPEVTQTPSHQVTQMGQEVILRCVPISNHLYFYWYRQILGQKVEFLVSFYNNEISEKSEIFDDQFSVERPDGSNFTLKIRSTKLEDSAMYFCASSEQANNEQFFGPGTRLTVL.

This clonotype was counted ten times or more. The chain uses TRBV15 and TRBJ1-1; D gene ambiguous. The germline V and J ends were trimmed by 4 bases and 1 base, with 13 bases remaining between them. CDR1 and CDR2 (germline): LNHNV, YYDKDF (reference sequence). CDR3 size: 15 residues. This CDR3 reads CATSIRSQRNTEAFF. The CDR3, as DNA: TGTGCCACCAGCATAAGGAGCCAGCGGAACACTGAAGCTTTCTTT. The whole variable domain, filled in from reference TRBV15 and TRBJ1-1, reads DAMVIQNPRYQVTQFGKPVTLSCSQTLNHNVMYWYQQKSSQAPKLLFHYYDKDFNNEADTPDNFQSRRPNTSFCFLDIRSPGLGDTAMYLCATSIRSQRNTEAFFGQGTRLTVV.

The V and J genes are TRBV29-1 and TRBJ2-3, with TRBD1 as a possible D gene (6 bases). Germline values: CDR1 SQVTM, CDR2 ANQGSEA. The CDR3 spans 13 residues. Trimming took 5 bases from V and 4 from J, leaving 13 bases between them. Written as DNA, the CDR3 is TGCAGCGTTTGTACAGGGAGCGCAGATACGCAGTATTTT. Protein: CSVCTGSADTQYF.

This clonotype came up a few times. The chain joins TRBV7-2 to TRBJ1-5; D not certain. Trimming removed 0 bases from V and 9 bases from J, with 6 bases in between. The CDR3 has 12 residues. Per germline, CDR1 SGHTA and CDR2 FQGNSA. CDR3 sequence (DNA): TGTGCCAGCAGCTTAGCGGGCCGGCCCCAGCATTTT. It encodes CASSLAGRPQHF.

This clonotype was found a few times. The chain is built from TRBV5-1 and TRBJ2-3, with D possibly matching TRBD2 (6 bases). This CDR3 is built from 13 residues. The germline V and J ends were trimmed by 4 bases and 10 bases, with 16 bases remaining between them. CDR1 and CDR2 (germline): SGHRS, YFSETQ. CDR3 nucleotides: TGCGCCAGCAGCGGGGCGGGACCTCGGCCGCAGTATTTT. As protein: CASSGAGPRPQYF.

Of note for this clonotype: Because it lacks the conserved phenylalanine or tryptophan at the end, this CDR3 is likely a read error. The gene calls are TRBV5-5 and TRBJ1-6; D unclear. The CDR3 sequence is 15 residues long. V was cut by 2 bases and J by 4 bases, with 10 bases left in between. Germline V lookup: CDR1 SGHKS, CDR2 YYEKEE (reference sequence). The CDR3 DNA follows: TGTGCCAGCAGCTTAAGGACCCCGTATAATTCACCCCTCCACTGT. Its translation: CASSLRTPYNSPLHC.